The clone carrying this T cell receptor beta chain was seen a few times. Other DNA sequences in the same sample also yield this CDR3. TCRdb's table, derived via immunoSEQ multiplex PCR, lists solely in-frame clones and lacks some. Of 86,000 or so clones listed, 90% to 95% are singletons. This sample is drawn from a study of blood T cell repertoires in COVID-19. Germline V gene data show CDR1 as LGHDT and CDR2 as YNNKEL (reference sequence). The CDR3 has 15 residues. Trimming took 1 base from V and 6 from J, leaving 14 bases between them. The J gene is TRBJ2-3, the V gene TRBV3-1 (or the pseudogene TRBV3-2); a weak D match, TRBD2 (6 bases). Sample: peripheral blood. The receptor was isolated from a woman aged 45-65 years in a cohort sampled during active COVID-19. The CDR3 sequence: CASSQGRGLGDTQYF. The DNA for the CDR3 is TGTGCCAGCAGCCAAGGGAGGGGCCTCGGGGATACGCAGTATTTT.